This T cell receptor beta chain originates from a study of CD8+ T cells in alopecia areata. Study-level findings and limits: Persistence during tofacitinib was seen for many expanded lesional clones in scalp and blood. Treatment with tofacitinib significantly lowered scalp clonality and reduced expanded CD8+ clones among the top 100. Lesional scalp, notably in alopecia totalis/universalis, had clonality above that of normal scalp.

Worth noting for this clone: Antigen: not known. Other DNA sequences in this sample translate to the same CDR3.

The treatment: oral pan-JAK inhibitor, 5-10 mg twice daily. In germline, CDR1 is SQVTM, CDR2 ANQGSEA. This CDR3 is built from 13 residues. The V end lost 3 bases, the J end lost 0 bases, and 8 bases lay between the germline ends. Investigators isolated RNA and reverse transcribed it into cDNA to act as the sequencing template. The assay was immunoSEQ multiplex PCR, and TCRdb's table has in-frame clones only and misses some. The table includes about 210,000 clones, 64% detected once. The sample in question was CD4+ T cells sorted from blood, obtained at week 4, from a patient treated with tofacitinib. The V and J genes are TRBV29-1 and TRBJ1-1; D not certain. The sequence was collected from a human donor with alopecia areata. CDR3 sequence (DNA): TGCAGCGTTGAGGGCAGGATGAACACTGAAGCTTTCTTT. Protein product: CSVEGRMNTEAFF. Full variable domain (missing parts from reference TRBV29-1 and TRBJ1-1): SAVISQKPSRDICQRGTSLTIQCQVDSQVTMMFWYRQQPGQSLTLIATANQGSEATYESGFVIDKFPISRPNLTFSTLTVSNMSPEDSSIYLCSVEGRMNTEAFFGQGTRLTVV.